The clone carrying this T cell receptor beta chain was recorded many times. TCRdb reprocessed the multiplex PCR reads with MiXCR, giving one entry per CDR3 protein. The sample includes 950 or so distinct CDR3 sequences, under 6% of them seen just once. This receptor was identified in a female donor with breast cancer. Sequenced material: tumor-infiltrating naive CD4+ T cells sorted from the breast tumor. Subset denoted: naive CD4+ T cells, CD4+CD45RA+CD25-.

In DNA form, the CDR3 reads TGTGCCAGCAACCAGGGAGGCTATGGCTACACCTTC. It is translated as CASNQGGYGYTF. V and J are TRBV12-3 or TRBV12-4 and TRBJ1-2; a possible D gene is TRBD1 (5 bases). Trimming removed 7 bases at V and 4 bases at J, with 10 bases between. The CDR3 spans 12 residues.